One sample yielded the 28 T cell receptor beta chains listed below, sequenced in a study of identical twins. TCRdb recomputed calls from the 5' RACE reads with MiXCR, one row per CDR3 protein. The sample consists of fewer than 250,000 distinct CDR3 sequences, 7.5% of them appearing once. The same sample was also studied in work on yellow fever vaccine responses in identical twins.

The sequencing input was CD8+ T cells sorted from blood. The receptors derive from a woman between 18 and 29 years old in good health.

J is TRBJ1-2 and V is TRBV7-8, with D unresolved. The CDR3 extends over 13 amino acids. V lost 1 base to trimming and J lost 4 bases, with 7 bases between them. Germline-derived CDR1 and CDR2 are SGHVS and FQNEAQ. The CDR3 nucleotides read TGTGCCAGCAGCTTAGGACGGACCTATGGCTACACCTTC. It translates to CASSLGRTYGYTF.

This clonotype was observed at least ten times. This chain links TRBV4-2 with TRBJ2-7; a possible D gene is TRBD1 (6 bases). The V end was cut by 0 bases, the J end by 3 bases, with 15 bases between. CDR1 and CDR2 (germline): LGHNA, YNFKEQ. The CDR3 length is 16 residues. The CDR3 loop reads CASSQDSGTPVYEQYF. In nucleotides, the CDR3 is TGTGCCAGCAGCCAAGATTCCGGGACACCGGTCTACGAGCAGTACTTC.

This clonotype was recorded a few times. The V and J genes are TRBV20-1 and TRBJ2-1; TRBD2 aligns across 10 bases. J lost 4 bases, V lost 0 bases, and 6 bases had no gene match. This CDR3 is built from 16 residues. The V gene's germline CDR1 is DFQATT and CDR2 SNEGSKA (reference sequence). The CDR3 DNA reads as TGCAGTGCTAGAGATCGACTAGCGGGCTTATACAATGAGCAGTTCTTC. Protein: CSARDRLAGLYNEQFF.

This clonotype has ten or more counts. This rearrangement joins TRBV27 to TRBJ2-2; no clear D. The germline CDR1 and CDR2 sequences are MNHEY and SMNVEV (reference sequence). The CDR3 loop spans 14 amino acids. Trimming shortened V by 2 bases and J by 0 bases, and 4 bases separated the two germline ends. The CDR3, as DNA: TGTGCCAGCAGTTTACCGGCGAACACCGGGGAGCTGTTTTTT. It yields the protein CASSLPANTGELFF.

This clonotype was seen more than once but under ten times. The chain couples TRBV27 to TRBJ1-1; D unresolved. Looked up from germline, CDR1 is MNHEY and CDR2 is SMNVEV (reference sequence). CDR3 length: 12 residues. V was shortened by 6 bases and J by 8 bases, with 13 bases between the two germline ends. The CDR3 nucleotides are TGTGCCAGCAGCCCAGCGGGCCGAGAAGCTTTCTTT. Translating it yields CASSPAGREAFF.

The table lists this clonotype with a few counts. This chain uses TRBV3-1 with TRBJ2-1, with D perhaps assigned TRBD1 or TRBD2 (6 bases each). The germline CDR1 and CDR2 sequences are LGHDT and YNNKEL (reference sequence). This CDR3 has 13 amino acids. With 4 bases removed from V and 8 bases from J, the gap between germline ends came to 12 bases. CDR3 residues: CASSPIRGDEQFF. The DNA of the CDR3 is TGTGCCAGCAGCCCTATAAGGGGGGATGAGCAGTTCTTC.

This clonotype has at least ten counts. The rearrangement joins TRBV25-1 to TRBJ2-4; D might be TRBD1 (6 bases). This CDR3 spans 16 amino acids. The V and J ends lost 2 bases and 0 bases respectively, with 11 bases between them. Germline CDR1 MGHDK, CDR2 SYGVNS. CDR3 sequence (DNA): TGTGCCAGCAGTGAAGACAGGATACTAGCCAAAAACATTCAGTACTTC. Its protein is CASSEDRILAKNIQYF.

This clonotype was detected ten times or more. The chain joins TRBV12-3 or TRBV12-4 to TRBJ2-1, with D perhaps TRBD2 (6 bases). V lost 5 bases and J lost 4, with 15 bases in between. The CDR3 sequence is 15 residues long. The CDR3 region is CASSPLGGAYNEQFF. For the CDR3, the DNA is TGTGCCAGCAGTCCCCTCGGGGGAGCGTACAATGAGCAGTTCTTC.

This clonotype was observed at least ten times. The V gene is TRBV7-9, the J gene TRBJ2-7; weak D call: TRBD2 (5 bases). The CDR3 sequence is 14 residues long. V lost 3 bases, J lost 6 bases, and 15 bases lay in between. The germline V gene encodes CDR1 SEHNR and CDR2 FQNEAQ (reference sequence). The chain's CDR3 is CASSFEGYRGEQYF. Written as DNA, the CDR3 is TGTGCCAGCAGCTTCGAAGGTTATCGGGGCGAGCAGTACTTC.

The chain carries TRBV4-1 and TRBJ2-1; 7 nucleotides agree with TRBD1. Germline assignment: CDR1 MGHRA and CDR2 YSYEKL. J gave up 4 bases and V 1 base, and 13 bases lay outside the gene matches. This CDR3 contains 18 residues. The CDR3 here is CASSQGGQAVWNYNEQFF. CDR3 coding DNA: TGCGCCAGCAGCCAAGGTGGACAGGCGGTATGGAATTACAATGAGCAGTTCTTC.

The V gene is TRBV14, the J gene TRBJ2-5, with 10 bases fitting TRBD1. Trimming took 1 base from V and 2 from J; bases not matched to a gene: 10. This CDR3 region has 18 residues. The germline V gene encodes CDR1 SGHDN and CDR2 FVKESK. CDR3 bases: TGTGCCAGCAGCCAAGCCCCCATATGGGACAGGGGACAAGAGACCCAGTACTTC. It translates to CASSQAPIWDRGQETQYF.

In this sample, this clonotype turned up many times. The V and J genes are TRBV15 and TRBJ2-3; 9 positions match TRBD1. The CDR3 consists of 17 residues. The germline V gene encodes CDR1 LNHNV and CDR2 YYDKDF (reference sequence). V lost 2 bases and J lost 3; bases outside the gene matches: 9. The DNA for the CDR3 is TGTGCCACCAGCAGAACAACAGGGGGCGCGTTAACAGATACGCAGTATTTT. Its translation is CATSRTTGGALTDTQYF.

In this sample, this clonotype turned up many times. The chain couples TRBV3-1 to TRBJ2-1; no firm D call. This CDR3 comprises 11 residues. Trimming removed 5 bases from V and 10 bases from J, with 9 bases in between. The germline gives CDR1 LGHDT, CDR2 YNNKEL (reference sequence). CDR3 bases: TGTGCCAGCAGCTACCTATCGGAGCAGTTCTTC. Its translation is CASSYLSEQFF.

Points on this clonotype: A much bigger clone sits one base away, suggesting this may be a read error. The V call is TRBV5-6, the J call TRBJ2-1; TRBD2 aligns across 8 bases. CDR3 size: 16 residues. V shed 7 bases, J shed 6 bases, and the junction held 15 bases outside the gene matches. Germline V gene data show CDR1 as SGHDT and CDR2 as YYEEEE. In DNA, the CDR3 is TGTGCCAGCTCCTGGGCGGGGGGCTCCTCCCCCAATGAGCAGTTCTTC. Residues: CASSWAGGSSPNEQFF.

V is TRBV6-2 or TRBV6-3 and J is TRBJ1-4; D gene uncertain. CDR1 and CDR2 from the germline V gene are MNHEY and SVGEGT. The CDR3 is 20 amino acids. Trimming stripped 0 bases from V and 4 bases from J, with 24 bases between. CDR3 DNA sequence: TGTGCCAGCAGTTACTCGCGTAGGCCCCCAATACACTTTGATAATGAAAAACTGTTTTTT. Its translation is CASSYSRRPPIHFDNEKLFF.

This sequence joins TRBV28 and TRBJ2-7; 9 positions agree with TRBD2. The junction had 7 bases not matched to a gene; V was cut back by 3 bases and J by 4 bases. This CDR3 comprises 15 residues. In germline, CDR1 is MDHEN, CDR2 SYDVKM. CDR3 nucleotide sequence: TGTGCCAGCAGTTTGGTCCTAGCGGGATATTACGAGCAGTACTTC. Translation: CASSLVLAGYYEQYF.

The V and J genes are TRBV2 and TRBJ2-7; 9 bases fit TRBD2. Germline V gene lookup returns CDR1 SNHLY and CDR2 FYNNEI. V was clipped by 7 bases and J by 4 bases; unmatched bases: 8. This CDR3 contains 14 residues. The CDR3 protein is CASTPGLASYEQYF. The CDR3 region has the DNA TGTGCCAGCACCCCGGGACTAGCCTCTTACGAGCAGTACTTC.

The CDR3 loop reads CASSYPSFGSADTQYF. CDR3 bases: TGTGCCAGCAGCTACCCTTCTTTCGGGAGCGCAGATACGCAGTATTTT. The genes are TRBV7-9 and TRBJ2-3, with D perhaps TRBD2 (6 bases). Germline assignment: CDR1 SEHNR and CDR2 FQNEAQ (reference sequence). The CDR3 runs to 16 residues. The ends were cut back, 4 bases at V and 4 bases at J, with 18 bases in the middle.

This clonotype has a handful of counts. The V gene is TRBV15, the J gene TRBJ1-1, with D possibly TRBD1 on 5 matching bases. This CDR3 region has 14 residues. The V gene lost 0 bases and the J gene lost 5 bases, with 10 bases spanning the gap. Germline V lookup: CDR1 LNHNV, CDR2 YYDKDF (reference sequence). The CDR3 coding sequence is TGTGCCACCAGCAGAGATCAGGGCAGAACTGAAGCTTTCTTT. This encodes CATSRDQGRTEAFF.

This clonotype has ten or more counts. The chain is built from TRBV4-1 and TRBJ1-6, with a weak D call TRBD1 (5 bases). Germline V gene sequence: CDR1 MGHRA, CDR2 YSYEKL. This CDR3 has 16 amino acids. The germline V and J ends were trimmed by 2 bases and 3 bases, with 11 bases remaining between them. The CDR3 region has the DNA TGCGCCAGCAGCCAACCACAGGCGAGCTATAATTCACCCCTCCACTTT. The encoded protein is CASSQPQASYNSPLHF.

This clonotype was seen many times. The chain joins TRBV20-1 to TRBJ2-7; TRBD1 matches 10 bases. The germline gives CDR1 DFQATT, CDR2 SNEGSKA (reference sequence). The CDR3 runs 14 residues. After removal of 0 bases from V and 3 bases from J, the junction contained 2 bases not matched to a gene. CDR3 nucleotides: TGCAGTGCTAGAGATCGGACAGGGGGCTACGAGCAGTACTTC. It codes for CSARDRTGGYEQYF.

The chain combines TRBV2 with TRBJ1-2; 8 nucleotides align to TRBD1. The junction had 4 bases not matched to a gene; V was cut back by 8 bases and J by 8 bases. The CDR3 has 11 residues. Per germline, CDR1 SNHLY and CDR2 FYNNEI. The CDR3 spells CASGTGQGYTF. CDR3 nucleotide sequence: TGTGCCAGCGGGACAGGTCAAGGCTACACCTTC.

CDR3: CATSSSKANYGYTF. CDR3 DNA sequence: TGTGCCACCAGCAGCTCGAAAGCTAACTATGGCTACACCTTC. The chain carries TRBV15 and TRBJ1-2; D is undetermined. Germline CDR1 is LNHNV and CDR2 is YYDKDF (reference sequence). The CDR3 length is 14 residues. Between the trimmed V and J ends, which lost 3 bases and 0 bases, there was a span of 8 bases. Full variable domain (outside the CDR3, taken from reference TRBV15 and TRBJ1-2): DAMVIQNPRYQVTQFGKPVTLSCSQTLNHNVMYWYQQKSSQAPKLLFHYYDKDFNNEADTPDNFQSRRPNTSFCFLDIRSPGLGDTAMYLCATSSSKANYGYTFGSGTRLTVV.

The rearrangement joins TRBV2 to TRBJ2-5, with 11 bases aligning to TRBD2. The J segment lost 4 bases and the V segment lost 3 bases, leaving 4 bases of the junction unmatched. Per germline, CDR1 SNHLY and CDR2 FYNNEI. The CDR3 has 15 amino acids. Here the CDR3 DNA reads TGTGCCAGCAGTGAGGTTCTAGCGGGAGGAGAGACCCAGTACTTC. It codes for CASSEVLAGGETQYF. Supplemented by reference TRBV2 and TRBJ2-5, the full variable domain reads EPEVTQTPSHQVTQMGQEVILRCVPISNHLYFYWYRQILGQKVEFLVSFYNNEISEKSEIFDDQFSVERPDGSNFTLKIRSTKLEDSAMYFCASSEVLAGGETQYFGPGTRLLVL.

This clonotype appeared many times. This chain connects TRBV7-8 to TRBJ2-5, with D perhaps assigned TRBD1 or TRBD2 (5 bases each). The V gene's germline CDR1 is SGHVS and CDR2 FQNEAQ. This CDR3 has 16 amino acids. Trimming left V 3 bases short and J 2 bases short, with 16 bases between. CDR3 sequence reads: CASSFTTVWGQETQYF. The CDR3 DNA sequence: TGTGCCAGCAGCTTCACTACAGTTTGGGGGCAAGAGACCCAGTACTTC.

Concerning this clonotype: An end of the junction differs from the germline gene, which may be a read error. The CDR3 sequence: CASSLGPENLPQHF. CDR3 coding DNA: TGTGCCAGCAGTTTGGGGCCCGAAAATCTGCCCCAGCATTTT. The chain is built from TRBV28 and TRBJ1-5; D possibly corresponds to TRBD1 (5 bases). Germline-derived CDR1 and CDR2 are MDHEN and SYDVKM. This CDR3 spans 14 amino acids.

A note on this clonotype: It is likely a read error: a sequence one base away is far more abundant. V and J are TRBV7-9 and TRBJ1-5; D is undetermined. The germline V gene encodes CDR1 SEHNR and CDR2 FQNEAQ (reference sequence). The V end was cut by 0 bases, the J end by 4 bases, with 1 base between. The CDR3 loop spans 12 amino acids. The CDR3 here is CASSLANQPQHF. In nucleotides, the CDR3 is TGTGCCAGCAGCTTAGCTAATCAGCCCCAGCATTTT.

The rearrangement uses TRBV18 and TRBJ2-1; maybe TRBD1 (5 bases). V was cut by 1 base and J by 2 bases, with 9 bases left in between. Germline values: CDR1 KGHSH, CDR2 LQKENI. The CDR3 covers 15 residues. CDR3 DNA sequence: TGTGCCAGCTCACCACTGAGACAGACCTACAATGAGCAGTTCTTC. This codes for CASSPLRQTYNEQFF.